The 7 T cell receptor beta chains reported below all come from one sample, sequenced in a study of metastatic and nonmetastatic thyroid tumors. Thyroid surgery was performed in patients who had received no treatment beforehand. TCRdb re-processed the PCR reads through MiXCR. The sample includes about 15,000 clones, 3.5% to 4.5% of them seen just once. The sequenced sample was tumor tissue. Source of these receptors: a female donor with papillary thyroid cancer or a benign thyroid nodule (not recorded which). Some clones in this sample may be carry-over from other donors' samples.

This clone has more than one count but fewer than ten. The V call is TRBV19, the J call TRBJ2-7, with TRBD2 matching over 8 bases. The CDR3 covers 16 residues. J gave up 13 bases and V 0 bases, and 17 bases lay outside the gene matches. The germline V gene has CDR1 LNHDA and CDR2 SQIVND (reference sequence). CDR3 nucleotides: TGTGCCAGTAGTATAGACCGGGAGGGAGGGATCCCACGCGGTTACTTC. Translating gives CASSIDREGGIPRGYF.

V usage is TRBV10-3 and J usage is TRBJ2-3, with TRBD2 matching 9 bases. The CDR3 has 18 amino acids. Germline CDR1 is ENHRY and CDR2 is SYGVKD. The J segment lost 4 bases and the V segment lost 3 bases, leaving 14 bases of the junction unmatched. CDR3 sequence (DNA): TGTGCCATCAGTGATCAAGCGGGAGGCCCCACCACCCCAGATACGCAGTATTTT. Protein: CAISDQAGGPTTPDTQYF.

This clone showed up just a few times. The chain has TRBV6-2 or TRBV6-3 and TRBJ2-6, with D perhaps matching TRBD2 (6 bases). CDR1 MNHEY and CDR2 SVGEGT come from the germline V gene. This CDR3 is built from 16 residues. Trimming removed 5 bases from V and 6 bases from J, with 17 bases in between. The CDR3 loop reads CASSPRGCALANVLTF. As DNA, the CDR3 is TGTGCCAGCAGTCCCCGGGGGTGCGCCTTGGCCAACGTCCTGACTTTC.

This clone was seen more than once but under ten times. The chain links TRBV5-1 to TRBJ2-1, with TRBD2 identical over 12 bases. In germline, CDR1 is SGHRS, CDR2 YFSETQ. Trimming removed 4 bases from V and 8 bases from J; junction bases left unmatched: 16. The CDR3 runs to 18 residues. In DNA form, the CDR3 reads TGCGCCAGCAGCCCTGGCGGGGCTAGCGGGAGGGCCAGGGATGAGCAGTTCTTC. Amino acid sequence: CASSPGGASGRARDEQFF. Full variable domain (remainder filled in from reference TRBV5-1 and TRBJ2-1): KAGVTQTPRYLIKTRGQQVTLSCSPISGHRSVSWYQQTPGQGLQFLFEYFSETQRNKGNFPGRFSGRQFSNSRSEMNVSTLELGDSALYLCASSPGGASGRARDEQFFGPGTRLTVL.

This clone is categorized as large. The CDR3 bases are TGTGCCAGTAGTAGACAGGGCGGGGGGAACTATGGCTACACCTTC. Translating gives CASSRQGGGNYGYTF. This rearrangement joins TRBV19 to TRBJ1-2, with TRBD1 identical over 7 bases. The ends lost 4 bases at V and 2 bases at J; junction bases unmatched: 7. The CDR3 covers 15 residues. Germline CDR1 LNHDA, CDR2 SQIVND (reference sequence).

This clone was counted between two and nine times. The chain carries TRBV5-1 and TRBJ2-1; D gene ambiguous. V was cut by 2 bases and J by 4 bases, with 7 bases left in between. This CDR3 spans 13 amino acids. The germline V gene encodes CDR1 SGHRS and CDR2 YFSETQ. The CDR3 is CASSFGQYNEQFF. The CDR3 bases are TGCGCCAGCAGCTTCGGGCAGTACAATGAGCAGTTCTTC.

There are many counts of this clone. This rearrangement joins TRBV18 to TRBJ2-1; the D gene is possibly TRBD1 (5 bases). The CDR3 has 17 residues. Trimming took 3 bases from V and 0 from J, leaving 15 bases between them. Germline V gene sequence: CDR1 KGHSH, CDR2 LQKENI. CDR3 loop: CASSPPSPGPSYNEQFF. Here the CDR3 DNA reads TGTGCCAGCTCACCCCCCAGCCCAGGGCCCTCCTACAATGAGCAGTTCTTC.